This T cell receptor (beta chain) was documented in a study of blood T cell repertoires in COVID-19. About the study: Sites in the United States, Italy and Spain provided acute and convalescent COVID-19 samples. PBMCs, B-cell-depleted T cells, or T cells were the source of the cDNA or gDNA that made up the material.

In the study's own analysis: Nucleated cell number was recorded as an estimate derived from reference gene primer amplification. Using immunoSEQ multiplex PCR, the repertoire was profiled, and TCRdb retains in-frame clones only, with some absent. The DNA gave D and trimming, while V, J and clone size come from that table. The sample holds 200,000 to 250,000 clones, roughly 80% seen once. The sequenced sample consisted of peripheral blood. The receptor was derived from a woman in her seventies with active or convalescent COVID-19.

The CDR3 nucleotides are TGTGCCAGCAGCCCCGCTCCGGACAGGTGGAGAAACTATGGCTACACCTTC. Amino acid sequence: CASSPAPDRWRNYGYTF. The J gene is TRBJ1-2, the V gene TRBV11-2; the match to TRBD1 covers 7 bases. The trim removed 5 bases at V and 2 bases at J, leaving 14 bases unmatched. CDR1 is SGHAT and CDR2 is FQNNGV in the germline V gene. This CDR3 region has 17 residues.